This T cell receptor (beta chain) is from a study of T cell repertoires in cytomegalovirus infection. Findings of the study overall: HLA-C-restricted CMV clonotypes gave the most frequent clonotype in two of eight donors.

Germline V CDR1 and CDR2: LNHDA, SQIVND (reference sequence). V was shortened by 1 base and J by 3 bases, with 4 bases between the two germline ends. The length of the CDR3 is 13 residues. This clonotype was observed a handful of times. Antigen: not known. One entry per CDR3 protein, called by TCRdb with MiXCR from the reads. The sample consists of approximately 400,000 distinct CDR3 sequences, roughly 30% of them appearing once. The chain recombines TRBV19 with TRBJ2-1; no clear D gene. The origin of this receptor is a human donor in good health (CMV status not recorded). Some clones in this sample may be carry-over from other donors' samples. Sequenced sample: PBMCs. The CDR3, as DNA: TGTGCCAGTAGTATAGGAAACTACAATGAGCAGTTCTTC. Protein sequence: CASSIGNYNEQFF.